Given below is one T cell receptor (beta chain) in context. The antigen remains undetermined. The source of the sample is a study of cytomegalovirus exposure and HLA in healthy donors. This CDR3 region has 13 residues. The germline V gene has CDR1 SQVTM and CDR2 ANQGSEA. V dropped 6 bases and J dropped 8; count of bases not matched to a gene: 9. Study-level findings and limits: TCR beta chain V- and J-gene trimming was linked, in a later analysis, to a missense variant in DCLRE1C.

Use of 60 Vbeta and 13 Jbeta primers characterized the PCR. Using immunoSEQ multiplex PCR, the repertoire was profiled, and TCRdb retains in-frame clones only, with some absent. Here the sample spans about 160,000 clones, 84% being singletons. The sequence derives from a man in his fifties in good health and CMV-seropositive. The gene calls are TRBV29-1 and TRBJ2-1; 8 positions agree with TRBD1. Sequencing was carried out using PBMCs. For the CDR3, the DNA is TGCAGCGTCCGGGGACAGGTACACGATGAGCAGTTCTTC. Amino acid sequence: CSVRGQVHDEQFF.